The 27 T cell receptor beta chains below all came from one sample that was sequenced in a study of blood T cell repertoires in COVID-19. Profiling relied on immunoSEQ multiplex PCR, and the TCRdb table lists in-frame clones only, not all of them. In the table there are approximately 250,000 clones, 65% to 90% of which are singletons. Sequences were obtained from peripheral blood. Source of these receptors: a woman aged 70-85 years with COVID-19, enrolled during active disease.

The chain links TRBV5-1 to TRBJ2-1; TRBD2 aligns across 7 bases. Trimming removed 4 bases from V and 5 bases from J; junction bases left unmatched: 6. CDR1 and CDR2 from the germline V gene are SGHRS and YFSETQ. This CDR3 is 14 amino acids long. CDR3 loop: CASSPGTTHNEQFF. For the CDR3, the DNA is TGCGCCAGCAGCCCCGGGACTACGCACAATGAGCAGTTCTTC.

The gene calls are TRBV3-1 (or the pseudogene TRBV3-2) and TRBJ2-3; 10 bases line up with TRBD2. The V and J ends lost 4 bases and 5 bases, in that order; junction bases with no gene match: 9. There are 16 residues in the CDR3. Germline CDR1 is LGHDT and CDR2 is YNNKEL (reference sequence). The CDR3 here is CASSRALSGGGDTQYF. The CDR3 nucleotides are TGTGCCAGCAGCCGGGCCCTAAGCGGGGGGGGAGATACGCAGTATTTT.

The rearrangement links TRBV11-3 to TRBJ2-2; 8 bases fit TRBD2. The CDR3 length is 15 residues. Trimming cost V 5 bases and J 3 bases; bases outside gene matches: 5. Germline V gene lookup returns CDR1 SGHNT and CDR2 YENEEA. CDR3 sequence (DNA): TGTGCCAGCAGCCCGGGGGGGGCCGACACCGGGGAGCTGTTTTTT. Translating gives CASSPGGADTGELFF.

The CDR3 DNA follows: TGCGCCAGCAGCTTGTACGTTCCGGGGGGCGTTATGAACACTGAAGCTTTCTTT. Residues: CASSLYVPGGVMNTEAFF. The rearrangement links TRBV5-1 to TRBJ1-1; weak D call: TRBD1 (6 bases). The CDR3 is made up of 18 amino acids. Germline V gene data show CDR1 as SGHRS and CDR2 as YFSETQ. Trimming took off 1 base at V and 0 bases at J, with 19 bases between the two ends.

The chain carries TRBV7-2 and TRBJ2-1; TRBD1 might be the D (5 bases). With 6 bases removed from V and 4 bases from J, the gap between germline ends came to 16 bases. The CDR3 has 15 residues. Germline V gene data show CDR1 as SGHTA and CDR2 as FQGNSA. The CDR3, as DNA: TGTGCCAGCAGGCCTGGGCAGGGCCCTTACAATGAGCAGTTCTTC. Amino acids: CASRPGQGPYNEQFF.

J is TRBJ2-1 and V is TRBV9; no definite D call. Germline V lookup: CDR1 SGDLS, CDR2 YYNGEE. Trimming left V 6 bases short and J 2 bases short, with 12 bases between. CDR3 size: 14 residues. The CDR3 DNA reads TGTGCCAGCAATCCGGGTGAGACCTACAATGAGCAGTTCTTC. Protein sequence: CASNPGETYNEQFF.

The V gene is TRBV7-9, the J gene TRBJ1-2, with 8 nucleotides matching TRBD1. Germline-derived CDR1 and CDR2 are SEHNR and FQNEAQ (reference sequence). The CDR3 is 14 residues long. Trimming cost V 5 bases and J 4 bases; bases outside gene matches: 6. Here the CDR3 reads CASSPGTGIYGYTF. The CDR3 nucleotides are TGTGCCAGCAGCCCCGGGACAGGCATCTATGGCTACACCTTC.

This CDR3 reads CASSEVGEWTGELFF. The CDR3 DNA reads as TGTGCCAGCAGTGAAGTTGGGGAGTGGACCGGGGAGCTGTTTTTT. V is TRBV2 and J is TRBJ2-2; perhaps TRBD2 as D (5 bases). The CDR3 runs to 15 residues. CDR1 and CDR2 from the germline V gene are SNHLY and FYNNEI. Trimming left V 1 base short and J 5 bases short, with 11 bases between.

V and J are TRBV5-4 and TRBJ1-3; the D is unclear. The CDR3 runs 14 residues. V was shortened by 2 bases and J by 1 base, with 7 bases between the two germline ends. The germline gives CDR1 SGHNT, CDR2 YYREEE (reference sequence). This CDR3 reads CASSFGGSGNTIYF. The CDR3 DNA follows: TGTGCCAGCAGCTTCGGAGGGTCTGGAAACACCATATATTTT.

The CDR3 reads CATRPGTNTEAFF. CDR3 sequence (DNA): TGTGCCACCAGACCCGGGACTAACACTGAAGCTTTCTTT. This chain joins TRBV24-1 and TRBJ1-1; TRBD1 might be the D (5 bases). There are 13 residues in the CDR3. Germline V CDR1 and CDR2: KGHDR, SFDVKD. Trimming shortened V by 7 bases and J by 2 bases, and 10 bases separated the two germline ends.

The chain combines TRBV6-5 with TRBJ1-2, with D hard to call. The germline V gene encodes CDR1 MNHEY and CDR2 SVGAGI. V was pared by 2 bases and J by 3 bases, with 7 bases between. The length of the CDR3 is 13 residues. CDR3 region: CASSYNSYYGYTF. CDR3 bases: TGTGCCAGCAGTTACAATAGCTACTATGGCTACACCTTC.

The CDR3 sequence: CAWDRGIGQPQHF. DNA for the CDR3: TGTGCCTGGGACAGGGGGATCGGGCAGCCCCAGCATTTT. V gene TRBV30 combines with J gene TRBJ1-5, with TRBD1 identical over 9 bases. The V gene end was trimmed by 5 bases and the J gene end by 7 bases; junction bases not matched to a gene: 6. The germline V gene encodes CDR1 GTSNPN and CDR2 SVGIG (reference sequence). The length of the CDR3 is 13 residues.

In its sample, this clone was seen once. J is TRBJ2-3 and V is TRBV10-3; 9 bases line up with TRBD2. Germline V gene data show CDR1 as ENHRY and CDR2 as SYGVKD. J gave up 3 bases and V 6 bases, and 4 bases lay outside the gene matches. The CDR3 has 14 residues. The CDR3 here is CAIRHSGGTDTQYF. The CDR3 DNA reads TGTGCCATCAGACATAGCGGGGGTACAGATACGCAGTATTTT.

This chain uses TRBV9 with TRBJ2-1, with 8 bases that match TRBD2. Germline V gene lookup returns CDR1 SGDLS and CDR2 YYNGEE. The ends lost 3 bases at V and 1 base at J; junction bases unmatched: 12. This CDR3 comprises 18 residues. In DNA, the CDR3 is TGTGCCAGCAGCGCCTCTCGGGGCGGGGGGCCTTCCTACAATGAGCAGTTCTTC. This gives the protein CASSASRGGGPSYNEQFF. Using reference TRBV9 and TRBJ2-1 for the parts outside the CDR3, the full variable domain is DSGVTQTPKHLITATGQRVTLRCSPRSGDLSVYWYQQSLDQGLQFLIQYYNGEERAKGNILERFSAQQFPDLHSELNLSSLELGDSALYFCASSASRGGGPSYNEQFFGPGTRLTVL.

This clone was seen a single time. The V call is TRBV4-3, the J call TRBJ2-2; 8 bases are shared with TRBD2. This CDR3 region has 18 residues. The V gene's germline CDR1 is LGHNA and CDR2 YSLEER. V lost 2 bases and J lost 3; bases outside the gene matches: 11. The CDR3 reads CASSQRDSGDGYTGELFF. The CDR3 DNA is TGCGCCAGCAGCCAAAGAGATAGCGGGGATGGGTACACCGGGGAGCTGTTTTTT.

V gene TRBV30 combines with J gene TRBJ1-1; tentative D call: TRBD1 (5 bases). The germline V gene encodes CDR1 GTSNPN and CDR2 SVGIG (reference sequence). The CDR3 contains 12 residues. Trimming left V 4 bases short and J 3 bases short, with 9 bases between. The CDR3 loop reads CAWTEGDTEAFF. CDR3 bases: TGTGCCTGGACTGAAGGGGACACTGAAGCTTTCTTT.

V is TRBV12-3 or TRBV12-4 and J is TRBJ2-2; D ambiguous. V was pared by 4 bases and J by 8 bases, with 8 bases between. This CDR3 has 12 amino acids. The CDR3 region has the DNA TGTGCCAGCAGTTACCCGGAGGGGGAGCTGTTTTTT. This encodes CASSYPEGELFF.

This clone was seen a single time. This chain uses TRBV5-4 with TRBJ2-1; D perhaps matches TRBD1 (7 bases). Germline V gene sequence: CDR1 SGHNT, CDR2 YYREEE (reference sequence). The germline V and J ends were trimmed by 4 bases and 0 bases, with 8 bases remaining between them. This CDR3 has 14 amino acids. CDR3 protein: CASSQGGSYNEQFF. Written as DNA, the CDR3 is TGTGCCAGCAGCCAGGGGGGCTCCTACAATGAGCAGTTCTTC.

This sequence joins TRBV2 and TRBJ2-2; a weak D match, TRBD1 (6 bases). Germline CDR1 and CDR2: SNHLY and FYNNEI. There are 15 residues in the CDR3. The V end was cut by 7 bases, the J end by 4 bases, with 16 bases between. This CDR3 is CASTQDRTGTGELFF. For the CDR3, the DNA is TGTGCCAGCACCCAAGACAGGACGGGCACCGGGGAGCTGTTTTTT.

V is TRBV9 and J is TRBJ2-5; TRBD2 is a possible D gene (6 bases). There are 14 residues in the CDR3. V was pared by 0 bases and J by 2 bases, with 8 bases between. The germline V gene has CDR1 SGDLS and CDR2 YYNGEE. CDR3 in DNA: TGTGCCAGCAGCGTAGAACTAGCACAAGAGACCCAGTACTTC. It encodes CASSVELAQETQYF.

This chain joins TRBV4-3 and TRBJ1-1; 7 positions agree with TRBD1. The germline V gene has CDR1 LGHNA and CDR2 YSLEER. The CDR3 has 15 residues. J was trimmed by 0 bases and V by 4 bases; bases with no gene match: 5. The CDR3: CASSRQTGLNTEAFF. DNA for the CDR3: TGCGCCAGCAGCCGACAGACAGGGCTGAACACTGAAGCTTTCTTT.

The chain has TRBV28 and TRBJ1-6, with D possibly matching TRBD1 (6 bases). This CDR3 spans 15 amino acids. V lost 7 bases to trimming and J lost 0 bases, with 10 bases between them. Germline CDR1 reads MDHEN; CDR2 reads SYDVKM. The CDR3 DNA follows: TGTGCCAGCATCCCAGGGGTCTCCTATAATTCACCCCTCCACTTT. Encoded protein: CASIPGVSYNSPLHF.

The chain recombines TRBV28 with TRBJ2-7; weak D call: TRBD2 (6 bases). V was cut by 4 bases and J by 6 bases, with 22 bases left in between. Germline V CDR1 and CDR2: MDHEN, SYDVKM. This CDR3 is 16 amino acids long. CDR3 residues: CASSYSGRSRLGEQYF. DNA of the CDR3: TGTGCCAGCAGTTACTCGGGGAGGTCGAGGTTGGGCGAGCAGTACTTC.

This clone has more than one count but fewer than ten. The CDR3 is CASSSWLSGGAGEQFF. CDR3 nucleotide sequence: TGTGCCAGCAGCTCATGGCTTAGCGGGGGGGCGGGTGAGCAGTTCTTC. This chain connects TRBV5-4 to TRBJ2-1, with TRBD2 identical over 11 bases. The V and J ends lost 3 bases and 9 bases, in that order; junction bases with no gene match: 11. This CDR3 has 16 amino acids. The germline gives CDR1 SGHNT, CDR2 YYREEE (reference sequence). Together with reference TRBV5-4 and TRBJ2-1, the CDR3 gives the full variable domain: ETGVTQSPTHLIKTRGQQVTLRCSSQSGHNTVSWYQQALGQGPQFIFQYYREEENGRGNFPPRFSGLQFPNYSSELNVNALELDDSALYLCASSSWLSGGAGEQFFGPGTRLTVL.

The V and J genes are TRBV2 and TRBJ2-4, with 7 nucleotides matching TRBD1. The V gene end was trimmed by 4 bases and the J gene end by 8 bases; junction bases not matched to a gene: 8. Per germline, CDR1 SNHLY and CDR2 FYNNEI. The CDR3 length is 14 residues. CDR3 sequence reads: CASSANRGSDIQYF. The CDR3 DNA is TGTGCCAGCAGTGCCAACAGGGGAAGCGACATTCAGTACTTC.

The chain uses TRBV5-1 and TRBJ1-1; D may be TRBD1 (6 bases). Trimming took 4 bases from V and 5 from J, leaving 21 bases between them. The CDR3 has 16 residues. Germline CDR1 and CDR2: SGHRS and YFSETQ. The CDR3: CASSAPQGTSGTEAFF. The CDR3 bases are TGCGCCAGCAGCGCCCCCCAGGGGACGTCGGGGACTGAAGCTTTCTTT.

The V gene is TRBV19, the J gene TRBJ1-1; D perhaps matches TRBD1 (5 bases). CDR3 length: 15 amino acids. Looked up from germline, CDR1 is LNHDA and CDR2 is SQIVND (reference sequence). Trimming left V 2 bases short and J 0 bases short, with 10 bases between. The CDR3 protein is CASSIPGGVNTEAFF. Here the CDR3 DNA reads TGTGCCAGTAGTATACCTGGAGGGGTGAACACTGAAGCTTTCTTT. The whole variable domain, filled in from reference TRBV19 and TRBJ1-1, reads DGGITQSPKYLFRKEGQNVTLSCEQNLNHDAMYWYRQDPGQGLRLIYYSQIVNDFQKGDIAEGYSVSREKKESFPLTVTSAQKNPTAFYLCASSIPGGVNTEAFFGQGTRLTVV.